Following are 27 T cell receptor beta chains from one sample sequenced in a study of beta chain features in type 1 diabetes. Points from the study as a whole: Among patients with Type 1 diabetes, TCRB CDR3s were moderately but significantly shorter in every one of the four CD4+ subsets.

These receptors are not linked to any known antigen. Reverse transcription of all isolated RNA meant that expressed TCRB transcripts were sequenced. The table came from immunoSEQ multiplex PCR; TCRdb's copy has only in-frame clones and leaves some out. The table has more than 550,000 clones, about 14% seen once. Sequencing input: naive CD4+ T cells from blood. These receptors were taken from a young man with type 1 diabetes.

The rearrangement links TRBV28 to TRBJ2-7; D not resolved. The germline V and J ends were trimmed by 3 bases and 7 bases, with 10 bases remaining between them. Looked up from germline, CDR1 is MDHEN and CDR2 is SYDVKM. The CDR3 runs to 12 residues. CDR3 coding DNA: TGTGCCAGCAGTTTGTTACACAGAGAGCAGTACTTC. Translated: CASSLLHREQYF.

V gene TRBV18 combines with J gene TRBJ1-4; no clear D. CDR1 and CDR2 from the germline V gene are KGHSH and LQKENI. This CDR3 has 14 residues. The germline V and J ends were trimmed by 1 base and 4 bases, with 7 bases remaining between them. CDR3 protein: CASSPQDLNEKLFF. CDR3 sequence (DNA): TGTGCCAGCTCACCACAGGATCTTAATGAAAAACTGTTTTTT.

This clone was recorded a few times. The V gene is TRBV7-9, the J gene TRBJ2-7; TRBD1 might be the D (6 bases). The V gene lost 5 bases and the J gene lost 0 bases, with 17 bases spanning the gap. The CDR3 totals 16 residues. Per germline, CDR1 SEHNR and CDR2 FQNEAQ (reference sequence). The CDR3 loop is CASSATPGHHSYEQYF. The CDR3 nucleotides read TGTGCCAGCAGCGCCACCCCGGGACACCACTCCTACGAGCAGTACTTC.

A few counts support this clone. The chain links TRBV5-1 to TRBJ1-3; D remains ambiguous. Germline V gene lookup returns CDR1 SGHRS and CDR2 YFSETQ. Trimming removed 4 bases from V and 1 base from J, with 15 bases in between. This CDR3 contains 16 residues. The CDR3 is CASSTWTRSSGNTIYF. The CDR3 coding sequence is TGCGCCAGCAGCACGTGGACCCGGTCTTCTGGAAACACCATATATTTT.

The chain combines TRBV19 with TRBJ2-1; TRBD1 aligns across 8 bases. CDR1 is LNHDA, CDR2 SQIVND, per germline (reference sequence). Germline trimming cut 5 bases from V and 0 bases from J; bases unmatched to any gene: 6. The CDR3 totals 16 residues. The CDR3 DNA follows: TGTGCCAGTAGTGGCCCCGGGACAGGCTCCTACAATGAGCAGTTCTTC. It translates to CASSGPGTGSYNEQFF.

This clone has a handful of counts. The V and J genes are TRBV7-2 and TRBJ1-6; no clear D. CDR3 length: 13 amino acids. Trimming stripped 5 bases from V and 10 bases from J, with 12 bases between. Germline CDR1 is SGHTA and CDR2 is FQGNSA. CDR3: CASSPSEGSPLHF. The CDR3 coding sequence is TGTGCCAGCAGCCCTAGCGAGGGCTCACCCCTCCACTTT.

This clone turned up a few times. This rearrangement joins TRBV28 to TRBJ1-4; D is ambiguous. The CDR3 extends over 12 amino acids. Trimming took 2 bases from V and 14 from J, leaving 12 bases between them. Germline V CDR1 and CDR2: MDHEN, SYDVKM. CDR3 DNA sequence: TGTGCCAGCAGTTTAGGAGATTGGCAGCTGTTTTTT. This encodes CASSLGDWQLFF. The variable domain in full, with the rest retrieved from reference TRBV28 and TRBJ1-4, is DVKVTQSSRYLVKRTGEKVFLECVQDMDHENMFWYRQDPGLGLRLIYFSYDVKMKEKGDIPEGYSVSREKKERFSLILESASTNQTSMYLCASSLGDWQLFFGSGTQLSVL.

The rearrangement joins TRBV19 to TRBJ1-1; the D is unclear. There are 15 residues in the CDR3. Trimming stripped 2 bases from V and 1 base from J, with 11 bases between. The germline gives CDR1 LNHDA, CDR2 SQIVND (reference sequence). The DNA of the CDR3 is TGTGCCAGTAGTATAATGGGCAAGGCGAACACTGAAGCTTTCTTT. It translates to CASSIMGKANTEAFF.

V is TRBV6-5 and J is TRBJ2-7; D gene uncertain. Germline lookup yields CDR1 MNHEY and CDR2 SVGAGI. Between the trimmed V and J ends, which lost 2 bases and 4 bases, there was a span of 15 bases. This CDR3 region has 15 residues. CDR3 nucleotides: TGTGCCAGCAGTTACGTGGTCGGACCGAGTTACGAGCAGTACTTC. The encoded protein is CASSYVVGPSYEQYF.

V gene TRBV4-3 combines with J gene TRBJ1-2; D gene unclear. The CDR3 is made up of 15 amino acids. Trimming removed 0 bases at V and 4 bases at J, with 12 bases between. Germline V gene data show CDR1 as LGHNA and CDR2 as YSLEER. CDR3 coding DNA: TGCGCCAGCAGCCAAGATCTAGTGAACCCCTATGGCTACACCTTC. This sequence encodes CASSQDLVNPYGYTF.

The genes are TRBV7-8 and TRBJ1-5; D unresolved. The germline gives CDR1 SGHVS, CDR2 FQNEAQ. Trimming removed 5 bases from V and 6 bases from J, with 8 bases in between. The CDR3 totals 12 residues. CDR3 protein: CASSPKGQPQHF. CDR3 nucleotides: TGTGCCAGCAGCCCTAAGGGTCAGCCCCAGCATTTT.

The chain couples TRBV6-6 to TRBJ2-7; D unresolved. This CDR3 spans 13 amino acids. CDR1 MNHNY and CDR2 SVGAGI come from the germline V gene (reference sequence). V was pared by 2 bases and J by 1 base, with 6 bases between. CDR3 sequence reads: CASSYGKSYEQYF. The CDR3 nucleotides are TGTGCCAGCAGTTACGGCAAATCCTACGAGCAGTACTTC.

This chain connects TRBV7-3 to TRBJ2-5; D is perhaps TRBD2 (7 bases). Germline CDR1 reads SGHTA; CDR2 reads FQGTGA. Trimming stripped 4 bases from V and 5 bases from J, with 14 bases between. CDR3 length: 14 residues. CDR3 loop: CASSSGGGRETQYF. The DNA of the CDR3 is TGTGCCAGCAGCTCAGGCGGGGGCAGGGAGACCCAGTACTTC.

The rearrangement uses TRBV2 and TRBJ2-3, with 10 bases matching TRBD1. The CDR3 runs to 14 residues. CDR1 is SNHLY and CDR2 is FYNNEI in the germline V gene. The V segment lost 4 bases and the J segment 2 bases; nucleotides outside the gene matches: 0. The CDR3 sequence: CASSGQGATDTQYF. DNA for the CDR3: TGTGCCAGCAGTGGACAGGGGGCCACAGATACGCAGTATTTT.

The V and J genes are TRBV11-2 and TRBJ1-2; D uncertain. CDR3 size: 15 residues. The V end was cut by 4 bases, the J end by 4 bases, with 16 bases between. Germline-derived CDR1 and CDR2 are SGHAT and FQNNGV. The DNA for the CDR3 is TGTGCCAGCAGCTCCCCAGTGGGAGGTATCTATGGCTACACCTTC. This gives the protein CASSSPVGGIYGYTF.

V usage is TRBV13 and J usage is TRBJ2-5; D possibly matches TRBD1 or TRBD2 (6 bases each). Germline loops: CDR1 PRHDT, CDR2 FYEKMQ (reference sequence). The CDR3 has 15 amino acids. V was clipped by 2 bases and J by 5 bases, with 15 bases between them. The CDR3 region is CASSLRRGRAETQYF. As DNA, the CDR3 is TGTGCCAGCAGCTTACGGAGGGGGAGAGCGGAGACCCAGTACTTC.

In this sample, this clone turned up a few times. The V and J genes are TRBV7-2 and TRBJ1-2; 10 bases are shared with TRBD1. The J segment lost 5 bases and the V segment lost 0 bases, leaving 3 bases of the junction unmatched. Germline CDR1 reads SGHTA; CDR2 reads FQGNSA. The CDR3 has 15 amino acids. The CDR3 protein is CASSLARTGGYGYTF. CDR3 DNA sequence: TGTGCCAGCAGCTTAGCGAGGACAGGGGGGTATGGCTACACCTTC.

The gene calls are TRBV6-5 and TRBJ1-5; a weak D match, TRBD1 (5 bases). V was pared by 5 bases and J by 6 bases, with 14 bases between. Germline loops: CDR1 MNHEY, CDR2 SVGAGI. There are 14 residues in the CDR3. CDR3 sequence: CASSPPGGGQPQHF. DNA of the CDR3: TGTGCCAGCAGTCCCCCGGGTGGGGGTCAGCCCCAGCATTTT.

The chain carries TRBV4-2 and TRBJ2-4; 9 bases line up with TRBD2. Per the germline V gene, CDR1 is LGHNA and CDR2 is YNFKEQ. The CDR3 contains 17 residues. The J segment lost 1 base and the V segment lost 5 bases, leaving 9 bases of the junction unmatched. CDR3 bases: TGTGCCAGCAGCACTTCTAATAGCGGGAGCGCCAAAAACATTCAGTACTTC. Translating gives CASSTSNSGSAKNIQYF.

The chain is built from TRBV29-1 and TRBJ2-1; 9 nucleotides align to TRBD2. The CDR3 runs to 13 residues. V dropped 7 bases and J dropped 8; count of bases not matched to a gene: 9. Per the germline V gene, CDR1 is SQVTM and CDR2 is ANQGSEA. The CDR3 region has the DNA TGCAGCGCCAGTAGCGGGAGAAGCTATGAGCAGTTCTTC. Translated, it gives CSASSGRSYEQFF.

The rearrangement joins TRBV28 to TRBJ2-5; unclear D gene. With 6 bases removed from V and 5 bases from J, the gap between germline ends came to 10 bases. From germline, CDR1 is MDHEN and CDR2 SYDVKM. This CDR3 is 12 amino acids long. The CDR3 DNA reads as TGTGCCAGCAGACCGCAGGCTGAGACCCAGTACTTC. Amino acid sequence: CASRPQAETQYF.

This rearrangement joins TRBV7-2 to TRBJ1-6; D possibly corresponds to TRBD1 (5 bases). CDR1 and CDR2 from the germline V gene are SGHTA and FQGNSA. CDR3 size: 15 residues. The V and J ends lost 2 bases and 10 bases respectively, with 15 bases between them. The CDR3 DNA follows: TGTGCCAGCAGCTTACGGGACGGACTTGGGTCACCCCTCCACTTT. Its protein is CASSLRDGLGSPLHF.

This clone was recorded a few times. This chain joins TRBV9 and TRBJ2-1; weak D call: TRBD1 (5 bases). Looked up from germline, CDR1 is SGDLS and CDR2 is YYNGEE. CDR3 size: 12 residues. V gave up 3 bases and J gave up 12 bases, with 13 bases separating them. CDR3 in DNA: TGTGCCAGCAGCGCCGACTGGGGCGGGCAGTTCTTC. Protein: CASSADWGGQFF.

V usage is TRBV28 and J usage is TRBJ1-1; the D gene is possibly TRBD1 (5 bases). This CDR3 has 13 residues. The germline V and J ends were trimmed by 7 bases and 3 bases, with 12 bases remaining between them. CDR1 and CDR2 from the germline V gene are MDHEN and SYDVKM. In DNA, the CDR3 is TGTGCCAGCATACGGGGACCGGACACTGAAGCTTTCTTT. This sequence encodes CASIRGPDTEAFF.

The rearrangement joins TRBV5-1 to TRBJ2-7, with 7 bases that match TRBD1. This CDR3 contains 15 residues. Germline values: CDR1 SGHRS, CDR2 YFSETQ. V dropped 4 bases and J dropped 5; count of bases not matched to a gene: 12. The CDR3 reads CASSPTVGQVNEQYF. CDR3 sequence (DNA): TGCGCCAGCAGCCCCACGGTCGGACAGGTTAACGAGCAGTACTTC. The full variable domain, its missing parts supplied by reference TRBV5-1 and TRBJ2-7, is KAGVTQTPRYLIKTRGQQVTLSCSPISGHRSVSWYQQTPGQGLQFLFEYFSETQRNKGNFPGRFSGRQFSNSRSEMNVSTLELGDSALYLCASSPTVGQVNEQYFGPGTRLTVT.

The gene calls are TRBV25-1 and TRBJ2-1, with TRBD2 identical over 12 bases. Germline values: CDR1 MGHDK, CDR2 SYGVNS. The ends lost 6 bases at V and 2 bases at J; junction bases unmatched: 2. The CDR3 runs 15 residues. The CDR3 nucleotides are TGTGCCAGCAGACGACTAGCGGGGGCCTACAATGAGCAGTTCTTC. This codes for CASRRLAGAYNEQFF.

About this clone itself: The same CDR3 also results from other DNA sequences found in this sample. The gene calls are TRBV9 and TRBJ1-3; no clear D gene. Germline V gene data show CDR1 as SGDLS and CDR2 as YYNGEE. The CDR3 sequence is 14 residues long. V was shortened by 0 bases and J by 3 bases, with 7 bases between the two germline ends. The CDR3 sequence: CASSVGQSGNTIYF. Here the CDR3 DNA reads TGTGCCAGCAGCGTAGGTCAGAGTGGAAACACCATATATTTT.